This T cell receptor (beta chain) was captured by sequencing in a study of CD8+ T cells in alopecia areata. General study findings and limits: Normal skin's resident alphabeta T cells are also sequenced in scalp samples. In lesional scalp, particularly from alopecia totalis/universalis, clonality was higher than in normal scalp.

A note on this clone: Its antigen is currently unknown.

This CDR3 is built from 15 residues. CDR1 is SGDLS, CDR2 YYNGEE, per germline. The J segment lost 1 base and the V segment lost 0 bases, leaving 3 bases of the junction unmatched. Reverse transcribed after extraction, RNA yielded cDNA as the sequencing template. Measured with immunoSEQ multiplex PCR; TCRdb has only the in-frame clones, and not every one. The sample includes 110,000 to 150,000 clones, about three fifths seen only once; the top ten take 35% to 40%. Researchers picked out CD4+ and CD8+ T cells from PBMCs by sorting. The V and J genes are TRBV9 and TRBJ2-7, with 8 bases fitting TRBD2. Sequenced material: CD8+ T cells sorted from blood. This TCR derives from a human donor in good health. CDR3 in DNA: TGTGCCAGCAGCGTAGGACCTAGCGGGTCCTACGAGCAGTACTTC. It specifies CASSVGPSGSYEQYF. Based on the CDR3 plus reference TRBV9 and TRBJ2-7, the full variable domain is DSGVTQTPKHLITATGQRVTLRCSPRSGDLSVYWYQQSLDQGLQFLIQYYNGEERAKGNILERFSAQQFPDLHSELNLSSLELGDSALYFCASSVGPSGSYEQYFGPGTRLTVT.